These T cell receptor beta chains were read from a single sample in a study of molecular identifiers for immune sequencing clone quantification. TCRdb itself ran the PCR reads through MiXCR, one entry per CDR3 protein. Of about 640,000 distinct CDR3 sequences in the sample, just under 20% were seen once. Material for sequencing was naive CD8+ T cells from blood, with Jurkat cell RNA spiked in. These receptors originate from a human donor in good health. Some libraries in this study had Jurkat cell RNA spiked in. The CDR3 runs from the conserved cysteine through the conserved F or W. A D gene is named only where the DNA matches it firmly. The size field is filled for only some rows; it gives once, few, many or a size class.

size	V	J	D	DNA	CDR3
NA	TRBV2	TRBJ1-2	NA	TGTGCCAGCAGTGAATTTGGGGGCCTAAACTATGGCTACACCTTC	CASSEFGGLNYGYTF
NA	TRBV27	TRBJ2-7	NA	TGTGCCAGTACCGATGGGGTCGAGCAGTACTTC	CASTDGVEQYF
NA	TRBV7-9	TRBJ2-2	TRBD2	TGTGCCAGCAGCTTTTCGCTAGCGGGAGCCACCGGGGAGCTGTTTTTT	CASSFSLAGATGELFF
NA	TRBV30	TRBJ1-1	TRBD1	TGTGCCTGGAGTCCCGGACAGGCGAACACTGAAGCTTTCTTT	CAWSPGQANTEAFF
many	TRBV29-1	TRBJ2-7	NA	TGCAGCGTTGATGGGCAGGGAGTCCCATCGGACGAGCAGTACTTC	CSVDGQGVPSDEQYF
many	TRBV5-6	TRBJ2-1	NA	TGTGCCAGCAGCTTGGTCCGGGGCAATAGCTACAATGAGCAGTTCTTC	CASSLVRGNSYNEQFF
NA	TRBV27	TRBJ2-7	NA	TGTGCCAGCAGTTTATCTGCCGCCGACTCGGGCTACGAGCAGTACTTC	CASSLSAADSGYEQYF
many	TRBV6-2/TRBV6-3	TRBJ2-7	NA	TGTGCCAGCAGTCCCGGGACTTTCTACGAGCAGTACTTC	CASSPGTFYEQYF
many	TRBV7-9	TRBJ2-3	TRBD2	TGTGCCAGCAGCCACAGCGGGAGTTACTTAGATACGCAGTATTTT	CASSHSGSYLDTQYF
few	TRBV9	TRBJ2-2	TRBD2	TGTGCCAGCAGCGTAGGGGGAGGGACGAAGGAGCTGTTTTTT	CASSVGGGTKELFF
NA	TRBV27	TRBJ1-5	TRBD1	TGTGCCAGCAGTTTGTCGGGGACAGGAGGCAATCAGCCCCAGCATTTT	CASSLSGTGGNQPQHF
many	TRBV5-6	TRBJ1-3	NA	TGTGCCAGCAGCTTGTCGGACCTCTCTGGAAACACCATATATTTT	CASSLSDLSGNTIYF
few	TRBV9	TRBJ2-5	TRBD2	TGTGCCAGCAGCACCCGGGGGGTAGAGACCCAGTACTTC	CASSTRGVETQYF
few	TRBV28	TRBJ2-7	NA	TGTGCCAGCAGTTTACGGGGGCGGCGTTCCTACGAGCAGTACTTC	CASSLRGRRSYEQYF
few	TRBV7-9	TRBJ2-2	NA	TGTGCCAGCAGCCCGCCAGGGTCGGGCACCGGGGAGCTGTTTTTT	CASSPPGSGTGELFF
many	TRBV7-2	TRBJ2-3	NA	TGTGCCAGCAGCTTAGGAGGGGCCCGGGGGGCCATCTTTGGAGATACGCAGTATTTT	CASSLGGARGAIFGDTQYF
NA	TRBV20-1	TRBJ2-7	TRBD1	TGCGGTGCTAGAGGCTTGGGGACAGGGAGCGAGCAGTACTTC	CGARGLGTGSEQYF
few	TRBV15	TRBJ2-7	NA	TGTGCCACCAGCAGAGATAGGGGGGCGGATTACTCCTACGAGCAGTACTTC	CATSRDRGADYSYEQYF
many	TRBV5-4	TRBJ2-5	NA	TGTGCCAGCAGCTTTCCGCGAGAGGAGACCCAGTACTTC	CASSFPREETQYF
many	TRBV6-5	TRBJ2-1	TRBD2	TGTGCCAGCGGTCGGGGGACTAGAGTCGATGAGCAGTTCTTC	CASGRGTRVDEQFF
few	TRBV4-1	TRBJ2-1	TRBD2	TGCGCCAGCAGCCAAGAGGACGCCCTAGCGGGAGGCGATGAGCAGTTCTTC	CASSQEDALAGGDEQFF
few	TRBV9	TRBJ2-5	TRBD1	TGTGCCAGCAGCGTCGGACAGGGTGGGGAGACCCAGTACTTC	CASSVGQGGETQYF
many	TRBV29-1	TRBJ1-1	NA	TGCAGCGTTGAGGGGACGACAGGGAACACTGAAGCTTTCTTT	CSVEGTTGNTEAFF
NA	TRBV20-1	TRBJ2-3	TRBD2	TGCAGTGCTAGAGAACAAAATAGCGGGAGGCTTTCAGATACGCTGTATTTT	CSAREQNSGRLSDTLYF
NA	TRBV20-1	TRBJ2-7	NA	TGCAGTGCTAGAGATTTCGCCACTTACTACTACGAGCAGTACTTC	CSARDFATYYYEQYF
many	TRBV27	TRBJ1-1	NA	TGTGCCAGCAGTTCTGACGAGAACACTGAAGCTTTCTTT	CASSSDENTEAFF
many	TRBV3-1	TRBJ1-1	TRBD1	TGTGCCAGCAGCCCCCGGCGAGTTCAGGGGGGGTGGAACACTGAAGCTTTCTTT	CASSPRRVQGGWNTEAFF
many	TRBV28	TRBJ1-5	NA	TGTGCCAGCAGTTTTCGGGGTTCATCTTTGAATCAGCCCCAGCATTTT	CASSFRGSSLNQPQHF
many	TRBV29-1	TRBJ2-7	TRBD1	TGCAGCGTTGTGGGGCAGGGGGCGACCTACGAGCAGTACTTC	CSVVGQGATYEQYF
few	TRBV19	TRBJ1-4	TRBD1	TGTGCCAGTAAACACGGACAGGGCGGAACTAATGAAAAACTGTTTTTT	CASKHGQGGTNEKLFF
many	TRBV6-5	TRBJ2-7	TRBD1	TGTGCCAGCAGTTATTTCGGGACAGGGGGACCTAGAGACTACGAGCAGTACTTC	CASSYFGTGGPRDYEQYF
many	TRBV30	TRBJ2-7	TRBD2	TGTGCCTGGAGTGCCCCGGAGCTAGCGGGAGTTTACGAGCAGTACTTC	CAWSAPELAGVYEQYF
many	TRBV12-3/TRBV12-4	TRBJ1-1	NA	TGTGCCAGCAGCTTAGCAGGACCCACTGAAGCTTTCTTT	CASSLAGPTEAFF
NA	TRBV28	TRBJ1-1	NA	TGTGCCAGCAGTCGTACTGGAGAGAACATTGAAGCTTTCTTT	CASSRTGENIEAFF
many	TRBV6-5	TRBJ2-7	TRBD2	TGTGCCAGCAGTTACAGTGGTAGCGGGGACGAGCAGTACTTC	CASSYSGSGDEQYF
NA	TRBV4-2	TRBJ2-5	TRBD2	TGTGCCAGCAGGCCAAGTTTAGCGGGATATCAAGAGACCCAGTACTTC	CASRPSLAGYQETQYF
NA	TRBV19	TRBJ1-1	NA	TGTGTCAGTAGTCCGGGCCCCGCTATGGACACTGAAGCTTTCTTT	CVSSPGPAMDTEAFF
many	TRBV7-6	TRBJ2-5	NA	TGTGCCAGCAGCCCCCCAACAGAGACCCAGTACTTC	CASSPPTETQYF
many	TRBV4-3	TRBJ2-5	NA	TGCGCCAGCAGCCAAGACGCTTGGGGGGTTGAGACCCAGTACTTC	CASSQDAWGVETQYF
many	TRBV28	TRBJ2-5	TRBD1	TGTGCCAGCAGTTTCTTGGACAGGGGCCAAGAGACCCAGTACTTC	CASSFLDRGQETQYF
NA	TRBV21-1	TRBJ1-1	NA	TGTGCCAGCAGCAAAGTGATGGCAGGGGGCGAGGACACTGAAGCTTTCTTT	CASSKVMAGGEDTEAFF
NA	TRBV4-1	TRBJ2-5	NA	TGCGCCAGCAGCCAAGAGGGGCTACCGCAAGAGACCCAGTACTTC	CASSQEGLPQETQYF
many	TRBV6-6	TRBJ2-7	TRBD2	TGTGCCAGCGGGGCACTAGCGGGTACATACGAGCAGTACTTC	CASGALAGTYEQYF
NA	TRBV13	TRBJ1-1	NA	TGTGCCAGCAGCTTAGTCACGTGGAGCGGAGCTTTCTTT	CASSLVTWSGAFF
few	TRBV18	TRBJ2-7	NA	TGTGCCAGCTCACCACCGGACGGAGGCTACGAGCAGTACTTC	CASSPPDGGYEQYF
many	TRBV4-3	TRBJ2-3	TRBD2	TGCGCCAGCAGCCAAGATTGGATAGCGGGAGGTATCACAGATACGCAGTATTTT	CASSQDWIAGGITDTQYF
few	TRBV6-6	TRBJ2-7	TRBD1	TGTGCCAGCAGTGATGGGGACAGGGGGCTCCACGAGCAGTACTTC	CASSDGDRGLHEQYF
few	TRBV10-2	TRBJ2-1	TRBD2	TGCGCCAGCAGTGACGGGGGGAACTACAATGAGCAGTTCTTC	CASSDGGNYNEQFF
many	TRBV14	TRBJ1-5	NA	TGTGCCAGCAGCCAACGGCCGCAGGGGTACAATAGCAATCAGCCCCAGCATTTT	CASSQRPQGYNSNQPQHF
many	TRBV19	TRBJ2-7	NA	TGTGCCAGTAGTATAGGAACAGGGAACTCCTACGAGCAGTACTTC	CASSIGTGNSYEQYF
few	TRBV4-3	TRBJ2-1	NA	TGCGCCAGCAGACAAGACGGGCTAGCTTACAATGAACAGTTCTTC	CASRQDGLAYNEQFF
many	TRBV5-1	TRBJ2-3	NA	TGCGCCAGCACCAGGGGTGATAGCACAGATACGCAGTATTTT	CASTRGDSTDTQYF